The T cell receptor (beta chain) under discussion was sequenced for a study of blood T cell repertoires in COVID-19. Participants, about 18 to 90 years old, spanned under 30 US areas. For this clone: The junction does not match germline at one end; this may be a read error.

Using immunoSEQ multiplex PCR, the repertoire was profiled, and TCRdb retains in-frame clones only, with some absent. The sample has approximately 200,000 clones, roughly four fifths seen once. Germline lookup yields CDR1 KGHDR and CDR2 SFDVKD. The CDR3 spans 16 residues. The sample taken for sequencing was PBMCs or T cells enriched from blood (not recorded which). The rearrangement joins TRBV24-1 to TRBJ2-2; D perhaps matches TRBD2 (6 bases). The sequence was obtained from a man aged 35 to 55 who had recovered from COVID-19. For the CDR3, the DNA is TGTGCCACCAGTGATCGGCGGGCCGTTAGGGGCGGGGAACTGTTTTTT. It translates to CATSDRRAVRGGELFF.